This TCR beta chain originates from a study of blood T cell repertoires in COVID-19. Across the whole study: Nucleic acid was either cDNA or gDNA, and it came from T cells, B-cell-depleted T cells, or PBMCs.

The CDR3 has 13 residues. The ends were cut back, 7 bases at V and 8 bases at J, with 17 bases in the middle. The germline V gene has CDR1 MDHEN and CDR2 SYDVKM. The study drew participants aged 18 to 89 years from about two dozen US areas. Participants were placed into cohorts based on the clinical history they reported. Resolution of symptoms, clearance, or two negative PCRs was present in recovered Cohort 3 donors. Produced via immunoSEQ multiplex PCR; TCRdb's table is partial and in-frame only. Counted here are approximately 100,000 clones, roughly 85% occurring once; the ten biggest clones make up roughly 2.6%.

Specimen: PBMCs or T cells enriched from blood (not recorded which). The rearrangement joins TRBV28 to TRBJ1-2, with D possibly matching TRBD1 (5 bases). The source is a woman in her fifties or sixties who had recovered from COVID-19. CDR3 nucleotide sequence: TGTGCCAGCACCCGTCTAGGGGCTGGCGGCTACACCTTC. Protein: CASTRLGAGGYTF.